The 8 T cell receptor beta chains reported below all come from one sample, sequenced in a study of blood T cell repertoires in COVID-19. The assay was immunoSEQ multiplex PCR, and TCRdb's table has in-frame clones only and misses some. Of 80,000 to 100,000 clones listed, around 87% are singletons. The sequenced sample consisted of peripheral blood. Receptors originate from a human donor in a cohort sampled during active COVID-19.

The DNA of the CDR3 is TGTGCCAGCCGGGACAGGACATTGCTGACCTACGAGCAGTACTTC. This translates into CASRDRTLLTYEQYF. This sequence joins TRBV28 and TRBJ2-7, with 8 bases matching TRBD1. The CDR3 loop spans 15 amino acids. With V trimmed by 8 bases and J by 2 bases, 11 bases remained unmatched. Germline values: CDR1 MDHEN, CDR2 SYDVKM.

The rearrangement uses TRBV4-1 and TRBJ1-5, with D unresolved. The CDR3 has 14 amino acids. Germline CDR1 is MGHRA and CDR2 is YSYEKL. The V end was cut by 4 bases, the J end by 4 bases, with 11 bases between. The CDR3 DNA is TGCGCCAGCAGCCCAACCTCCTATAATCAGCCCCAGCATTTT. Translated, it gives CASSPTSYNQPQHF.

V gene TRBV24-1 combines with J gene TRBJ2-5, with D tentatively TRBD2 (6 bases). V lost 5 bases and J lost 7, with 19 bases in between. The germline V gene encodes CDR1 KGHDR and CDR2 SFDVKD. The CDR3 extends over 15 amino acids. DNA for the CDR3: TGTGCCACCAGTGCCCGGGAGCGAACTATTGGGACCCAGTACTTC. Its translation: CATSARERTIGTQYF.

The chain links TRBV5-4 to TRBJ2-7; 8 bases match TRBD1. The germline V gene has CDR1 SGHNT and CDR2 YYREEE (reference sequence). Unmatched junction bases numbered 4, after V lost 0 bases and J lost 5 bases. The CDR3 sequence is 14 residues long. The CDR3 DNA follows: TGTGCCAGCAGCTTGGCCAGGGGGCTGAACGAGCAGTACTTC. Protein product: CASSLARGLNEQYF. Looking up the rest from reference TRBV5-4 and TRBJ2-7 gives the full variable domain: ETGVTQSPTHLIKTRGQQVTLRCSSQSGHNTVSWYQQALGQGPQFIFQYYREEENGRGNFPPRFSGLQFPNYSSELNVNALELDDSALYLCASSLARGLNEQYFGPGTRLTVT.

CDR3 sequence reads: CASSSQWGGPSTDTQYF. Written as DNA, the CDR3 is TGTGCCAGTAGTTCACAATGGGGGGGGCCCAGCACAGATACGCAGTATTTT. V gene TRBV19 combines with J gene TRBJ2-3, with D possibly matching TRBD2 (7 bases). Trimming left V 5 bases short and J 0 bases short, with 18 bases between. CDR3 length equals 17 residues. Germline V gives CDR1 LNHDA, CDR2 SQIVND (reference sequence).

This chain links TRBV19 with TRBJ2-5; 8 bases are shared with TRBD2. This CDR3 has 14 residues. The V segment lost 6 bases and the J segment 5 bases; nucleotides outside the gene matches: 8. Germline V gene sequence: CDR1 LNHDA, CDR2 SQIVND (reference sequence). The CDR3 DNA reads as TGTGCCAGTAGGAGCGGGAGTGCCGGCGAGACCCAGTACTTC. Amino acids: CASRSGSAGETQYF.

The V gene is TRBV7-9, the J gene TRBJ2-1; D gene unclear. This CDR3 is 12 amino acids long. The germline CDR1 and CDR2 sequences are SEHNR and FQNEAQ (reference sequence). V was pared by 2 bases and J by 8 bases, with 7 bases between. CDR3 coding DNA: TGTGCCAGCAGCTTATTTGTCGATGAGCAGTTCTTC. This sequence encodes CASSLFVDEQFF.

The chain joins TRBV19 to TRBJ2-5, with D hard to call. Per the germline V gene, CDR1 is LNHDA and CDR2 is SQIVND (reference sequence). V lost 8 bases and J lost 3, with 10 bases in between. The CDR3 totals 12 residues. CDR3 DNA sequence: TGTGCCAGTTCTTTGGCCGAAGAGACCCAGTACTTC. Translating gives CASSLAEETQYF.